This T cell receptor (beta chain) was identified in a study of beta chain features in type 1 diabetes. Whole-study results and caveats: There was a moderate but significant shortening of TCRB CDR3s in all four CD4+ subsets of Type 1 diabetes patients. Within patients, naive, central memory and Treg TCRB repertoires seemed more similar than within healthy donors. Shorter templates might be favored by PCR, and equally so in patients and in controls.

A remark on this clone: Its matching antigen is unknown.

The isolated RNA, all of it, was reverse transcribed, so expressed TCRB transcripts were what got sequenced. Sequenced by immunoSEQ multiplex PCR; TCRdb stores in-frame clones only, minus some. This sample yields 100,000 to 150,000 clones, of which around 10% are seen a single time; around 0.79% belongs to the top ten. The specimen was central memory CD4+ T cells from blood. The TCR originated in a man aged 25-40 years with type 1 diabetes.

This CDR3 reads CASKTENNSPLHF. The CDR3 bases are TGCGCCAGTAAGACAGAGAATAATTCACCCCTCCACTTT. This chain connects TRBV5-1 to TRBJ1-6, with D perhaps TRBD1 (5 bases). Germline loops: CDR1 SGHRS, CDR2 YFSETQ. The CDR3 is made up of 13 amino acids. V gave up 8 bases and J gave up 5 bases, with 11 bases separating them.